Only a few counts were recorded for the clone carrying this TCR beta chain. No antigen is known for it. The PCR made use of 60 Vbeta and 13 Jbeta primers. The repertoire was sequenced with immunoSEQ multiplex PCR; TCRdb's copy has only in-frame clones and lacks some. The sample comprises about 210,000 clones, 75% to 80% of which are singletons, and 1.5% to 2% rests with the top ten. The data derive from a study of cytomegalovirus exposure and HLA in healthy donors. Study outcomes and limitations: By a later analysis, the bulk of CMV-associated TCR beta chains appeared HLA-restricted. Listed as cytomegalovirus-associated were 164 TCR beta chains.

V gave up 3 bases and J gave up 5 bases; unmatched junction bases: 5. This CDR3 has 15 residues. Germline CDR1 SGHRS, CDR2 YFSETQ. The chain links TRBV5-1 to TRBJ1-4; 9 bases map to TRBD1. The sequenced sample was PBMCs. The receptor's source is a male donor in good health and CMV-seronegative. The CDR3 spells CASSSAGTGNEKLFF. The CDR3 nucleotides are TGCGCCAGCAGCTCGGCCGGGACAGGGAATGAAAAACTGTTTTTT.